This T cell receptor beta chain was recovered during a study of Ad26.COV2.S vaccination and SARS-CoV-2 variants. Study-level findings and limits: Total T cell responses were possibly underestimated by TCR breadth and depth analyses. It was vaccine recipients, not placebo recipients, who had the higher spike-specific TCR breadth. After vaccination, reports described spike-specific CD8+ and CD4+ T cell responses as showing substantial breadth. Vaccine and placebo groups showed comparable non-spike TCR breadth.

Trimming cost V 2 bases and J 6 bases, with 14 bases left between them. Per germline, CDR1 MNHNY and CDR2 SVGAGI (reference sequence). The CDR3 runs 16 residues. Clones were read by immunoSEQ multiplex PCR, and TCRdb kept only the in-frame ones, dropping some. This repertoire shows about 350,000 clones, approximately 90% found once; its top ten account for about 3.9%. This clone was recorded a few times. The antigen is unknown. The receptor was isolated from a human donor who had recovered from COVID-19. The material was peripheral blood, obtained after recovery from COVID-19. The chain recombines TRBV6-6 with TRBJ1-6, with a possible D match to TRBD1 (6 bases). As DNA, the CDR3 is TGTGCCAGCAGTTACAACCCAGGGGAGGGTAATTCACCCCTCCACTTT. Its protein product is CASSYNPGEGNSPLHF.